This entry lists 27 T cell receptor beta chains sequenced from one sample in a study of CD8+ T cells in alopecia areata. RNA was isolated and reverse transcribed to cDNA, the sequencing template. Method: immunoSEQ multiplex PCR; TCRdb's copy keeps in-frame clones and lacks some. The top ten hold 20% to 25% of the sample, which has approximately 98,000 clones, roughly 60% seen once. The specimen was CD8+ T cells sorted from blood. These receptors all come from a human donor in good health.

V and J are TRBV25-1 and TRBJ1-5; tentative D call: TRBD1 (6 bases). CDR3 size: 16 residues. Trimming removed 3 bases from V and 1 base from J, with 13 bases in between. CDR1 and CDR2 from the germline V gene are MGHDK and SYGVNS. The CDR3 reads CASSDSGTSSNQPQHF. The CDR3 DNA reads as TGTGCCAGCAGTGATTCCGGGACATCGAGCAATCAGCCCCAGCATTTT. The full variable domain, in which reference TRBV25-1 and TRBJ1-5 provide the parts outside the CDR3, is EADIYQTPRYLVIGTGKKITLECSQTMGHDKMYWYQQDPGMELHLIHYSYGVNSTEKGDLSSESTVSRIRTEHFPLTLESARPSHTSQYLCASSDSGTSSNQPQHFGDGTRLSIL.

The chain carries TRBV5-1 and TRBJ1-2; 7 bases match TRBD1. CDR3 size: 14 residues. Germline assignment: CDR1 SGHRS and CDR2 YFSETQ. V was pared by 4 bases and J by 4 bases, with 7 bases of the junction left unmatched. The CDR3 here is CASSPGTVSYGYTF. The CDR3 DNA is TGCGCCAGCAGCCCCGGGACAGTGAGCTATGGCTACACCTTC.

This clone was seen a few times. The rearrangement links TRBV28 to TRBJ1-2, with a tentative D call TRBD1 (6 bases). Trimming took off 6 bases at V and 8 bases at J, with 10 bases between the two ends. The CDR3 has 11 residues. CDR1 and CDR2 (germline): MDHEN, SYDVKM. As DNA, the CDR3 is TGTGCCAGCAGCCTTGGGGGCGGCTACACCTTC. As protein: CASSLGGGYTF.

The chain uses TRBV13 and TRBJ2-7; 7 bases are shared with TRBD1. After removal of 4 bases from V and 3 bases from J, the junction contained 6 bases not matched to a gene. This CDR3 is built from 14 residues. The germline V gene has CDR1 PRHDT and CDR2 FYEKMQ (reference sequence). CDR3 residues: CASSSTGVLYEQYF. As DNA, the CDR3 is TGTGCCAGCAGCTCTACAGGGGTCCTCTACGAGCAGTACTTC.

This clone was observed a handful of times. The J gene is TRBJ2-1, the V gene TRBV28, with D perhaps matching TRBD2 (6 bases). Germline CDR1 and CDR2: MDHEN and SYDVKM. The V end lost 3 bases, the J end lost 7 bases, and 10 bases lay between the germline ends. The CDR3 totals 13 residues. The CDR3 loop is CASSFWGENEQFF. CDR3 bases: TGTGCCAGCAGTTTTTGGGGGGAAAATGAGCAGTTCTTC.

V usage is TRBV9 and J usage is TRBJ2-7; 7 bases are shared with TRBD1. CDR1 and CDR2 (germline): SGDLS, YYNGEE. The CDR3 runs 13 residues. The J segment lost 5 bases and the V segment lost 4 bases, leaving 6 bases of the junction unmatched. In DNA, the CDR3 is TGTGCCAGCAGCACCGGGACAGCCGACGAGCAGTACTTC. Protein sequence: CASSTGTADEQYF. Together with reference TRBV9 and TRBJ2-7, the CDR3 gives the full variable domain: DSGVTQTPKHLITATGQRVTLRCSPRSGDLSVYWYQQSLDQGLQFLIQYYNGEERAKGNILERFSAQQFPDLHSELNLSSLELGDSALYFCASSTGTADEQYFGPGTRLTVT.

The chain couples TRBV6-5 to TRBJ2-3; D remains unclear. Deletions cut 5 bases from V and 3 bases from J, with 12 bases between. This CDR3 has 14 amino acids. Germline V lookup: CDR1 MNHEY, CDR2 SVGAGI. The CDR3 DNA reads as TGTGCCAGCAGTCAGACTCGAAATACAGATACGCAGTATTTT. Encoded protein: CASSQTRNTDTQYF.

This clone showed up many times. V and J are TRBV9 and TRBJ2-5; D not resolved. Trimming removed 4 bases from V and 0 bases from J, with 10 bases in between. Germline V lookup: CDR1 SGDLS, CDR2 YYNGEE. This CDR3 is built from 14 residues. CDR3 amino acids: CASSPHGYQETQYF. The CDR3 DNA is TGTGCCAGCAGCCCCCACGGGTACCAAGAGACCCAGTACTTC.

The chain couples TRBV13 to TRBJ1-2; D not certain. V lost 0 bases and J lost 6, with 11 bases in between. The CDR3 extends over 14 amino acids. Germline CDR1 reads PRHDT; CDR2 reads FYEKMQ (reference sequence). CDR3 loop: CASSLGTGSHGYTF. For the CDR3, the DNA is TGTGCCAGCAGCTTAGGCACGGGGAGTCATGGCTACACCTTC. The variable domain in full, with the rest retrieved from reference TRBV13 and TRBJ1-2, is AAGVIQSPRHLIKEKRETATLKCYPIPRHDTVYWYQQGPGQDPQFLISFYEKMQSDKGSIPDRFSAQQFSDYHSELNMSSLELGDSALYFCASSLGTGSHGYTFGSGTRLTVV.

The genes are TRBV19 and TRBJ1-2, with TRBD1 identical over 8 bases. The CDR3 is 14 residues long. Germline lookup yields CDR1 LNHDA and CDR2 SQIVND (reference sequence). Germline trimming cut 6 bases from V and 7 bases from J; bases unmatched to any gene: 10. The CDR3 here is CASSIQGQASGYTF. The DNA for the CDR3 is TGTGCCAGTAGCATCCAGGGACAGGCGTCTGGCTACACCTTC.

The rearrangement links TRBV5-1 to TRBJ1-2; the D gene is possibly TRBD1 (5 bases). Trimming took 0 bases from V and 2 from J, leaving 11 bases between them. CDR1 and CDR2 (germline): SGHRS, YFSETQ. The CDR3 sequence is 15 residues long. The CDR3: CASSLVGEENYGYTF. In nucleotides, the CDR3 is TGCGCCAGCAGCTTGGTGGGGGAGGAAAACTATGGCTACACCTTC. Full variable domain (remainder filled in from reference TRBV5-1 and TRBJ1-2): KAGVTQTPRYLIKTRGQQVTLSCSPISGHRSVSWYQQTPGQGLQFLFEYFSETQRNKGNFPGRFSGRQFSNSRSEMNVSTLELGDSALYLCASSLVGEENYGYTFGSGTRLTVV.

This clone was counted only a few times. This CDR3 is CSVANREDYGYTF. The CDR3 DNA sequence: TGCAGCGTTGCAAACAGAGAGGACTATGGCTACACCTTC. The V gene is TRBV29-1, the J gene TRBJ1-2, with no clear D. There are 13 residues in the CDR3. V was shortened by 4 bases and J by 3 bases, with 12 bases between the two germline ends. Germline loops: CDR1 SQVTM, CDR2 ANQGSEA. Full variable domain (remainder filled in from reference TRBV29-1 and TRBJ1-2): SAVISQKPSRDICQRGTSLTIQCQVDSQVTMMFWYRQQPGQSLTLIATANQGSEATYESGFVIDKFPISRPNLTFSTLTVSNMSPEDSSIYLCSVANREDYGYTFGSGTRLTVV.

V gene TRBV15 combines with J gene TRBJ2-7, with TRBD2 identical over 10 bases. The CDR3 totals 18 residues. Germline lookup yields CDR1 LNHNV and CDR2 YYDKDF (reference sequence). Trimming at V came to 3 bases and at J to 0 bases, leaving 11 bases not matched to a gene. This CDR3 is CATSSRLWTSGTSYEQYF. The CDR3, as DNA: TGTGCCACCAGCAGTCGCCTGTGGACTAGCGGTACCTCCTACGAGCAGTACTTC.

This clone is a singleton in its sample. This chain links TRBV9 with TRBJ2-4; 10 bases are a match to TRBD2. Germline assignment: CDR1 SGDLS and CDR2 YYNGEE. The CDR3 runs to 17 residues. V was clipped by 3 bases and J by 2 bases; unmatched bases: 8. The CDR3 DNA reads TGTGCCAGCAGCGGAGCGGGGGGGCCTTCGACCAAAAACATTCAGTACTTC. Its translation: CASSGAGGPSTKNIQYF.

The chain uses TRBV6-5 and TRBJ1-6; TRBD1 might be the D (5 bases). This CDR3 region has 13 residues. CDR1 and CDR2 from the germline V gene are MNHEY and SVGAGI. Trimming removed 4 bases from V and 15 bases from J, with 16 bases in between. The CDR3 DNA is TGTGCCAGCAGTTCCGTGGGACGGTCAGACCTCCACTTT. This translates into CASSSVGRSDLHF.

This clone has a handful of counts. The chain carries TRBV15 and TRBJ1-4; 8 bases are shared with TRBD1. The CDR3 runs to 16 residues. Per germline, CDR1 LNHNV and CDR2 YYDKDF (reference sequence). The junction had 6 bases not matched to a gene; V was cut back by 0 bases and J by 6 bases. CDR3 region: CATSRDGQGAHEKLFF. CDR3 DNA: TGTGCCACCAGCAGAGATGGTCAGGGGGCGCATGAAAAACTGTTTTTT. Full variable domain (rest looked up from reference TRBV15 and TRBJ1-4): DAMVIQNPRYQVTQFGKPVTLSCSQTLNHNVMYWYQQKSSQAPKLLFHYYDKDFNNEADTPDNFQSRRPNTSFCFLDIRSPGLGDTAMYLCATSRDGQGAHEKLFFGSGTQLSVL.

This chain connects TRBV6-5 to TRBJ2-3; D gene uncertain. Trimming took off 2 bases at V and 1 base at J, with 7 bases between the two ends. Germline lookup yields CDR1 MNHEY and CDR2 SVGAGI. This CDR3 contains 14 residues. The CDR3 nucleotides read TGTGCCAGCAGTTACGGAAAGGGCACAGATACGCAGTATTTT. Translating it yields CASSYGKGTDTQYF.

The rearrangement links TRBV15 to TRBJ2-1; D may correspond to TRBD1 or TRBD2 (6 bases each). Germline loops: CDR1 LNHNV, CDR2 YYDKDF (reference sequence). This CDR3 comprises 14 residues. Trimming pared 7 bases from V and 7 bases from J, leaving 17 bases between. The CDR3 DNA reads TGTGCCACCAAGGTCCGGGGGCAGGGAAATGAGCAGTTCTTC. This codes for CATKVRGQGNEQFF.

The chain uses TRBV13 and TRBJ2-5, with 12 bases lining up with TRBD2. The CDR3 extends over 16 amino acids. CDR1 is PRHDT, CDR2 FYEKMQ, per germline (reference sequence). After removal of 4 bases from V and 4 bases from J, the junction contained 7 bases not matched to a gene. This CDR3 reads CASSSRLAGERETQYF. CDR3 sequence (DNA): TGTGCCAGCAGCTCAAGACTAGCGGGGGAGCGAGAGACCCAGTACTTC.

The chain employs TRBV9 and TRBJ2-3; D may be TRBD2 (6 bases). The V end lost 2 bases, the J end lost 6 bases, and 7 bases lay between the germline ends. CDR1 is SGDLS and CDR2 is YYNGEE in the germline V gene. The CDR3 runs to 12 residues. CDR3 DNA: TGTGCCAGCAGCGTCGGGAGCGATACGCAGTATTTT. Residues: CASSVGSDTQYF.

The rearrangement joins TRBV13 to TRBJ2-7, with 8 bases identical to TRBD1. V was pared by 5 bases and J by 2 bases, with 8 bases of the junction left unmatched. This CDR3 is 15 amino acids long. CDR1 and CDR2 (germline): PRHDT, FYEKMQ (reference sequence). The DNA for the CDR3 is TGTGCCAGCAGCCCGGAAGGACAGGGCCCCTACGAGCAGTACTTC. Translated: CASSPEGQGPYEQYF. Complete variable domain (other parts from reference TRBV13 and TRBJ2-7): AAGVIQSPRHLIKEKRETATLKCYPIPRHDTVYWYQQGPGQDPQFLISFYEKMQSDKGSIPDRFSAQQFSDYHSELNMSSLELGDSALYFCASSPEGQGPYEQYFGPGTRLTVT.

This clone was counted once. The chain combines TRBV6-5 with TRBJ2-7; D is undetermined. With 0 bases removed from V and 3 bases from J, the gap between germline ends came to 9 bases. From germline, CDR1 is MNHEY and CDR2 SVGAGI. The CDR3 is 14 residues long. CDR3 coding DNA: TGTGCCAGCAGTTACTCGGACGGGCACTACGAGCAGTACTTC. It codes for CASSYSDGHYEQYF.

This clone was picked up a small number of times. This sequence joins TRBV7-9 and TRBJ1-3; D ambiguous. CDR1 is SEHNR and CDR2 is FQNEAQ in the germline V gene (reference sequence). V lost 1 base to trimming and J lost 0 bases, with 7 bases between them. The CDR3 spans 15 residues. In DNA form, the CDR3 reads TGTGCCAGCAGCTTAGGGCTCCGCTCTGGAAACACCATATATTTT. As protein: CASSLGLRSGNTIYF.

The chain employs TRBV2 and TRBJ1-1; D may be TRBD1 (5 bases). Trimming removed 6 bases at V and 9 bases at J, with 14 bases between. Germline lookup yields CDR1 SNHLY and CDR2 FYNNEI. This CDR3 comprises 12 residues. Here the CDR3 reads CASSLSTGKAFF. CDR3 coding DNA: TGTGCCAGCAGCTTGAGTACAGGAAAAGCTTTCTTT.

This chain joins TRBV13 and TRBJ1-1; TRBD1 agrees at 10 bases. This CDR3 is 13 amino acids long. CDR1 is PRHDT and CDR2 is FYEKMQ in the germline V gene (reference sequence). The trim removed 8 bases at V and 1 base at J, leaving 1 base unmatched. DNA for the CDR3: TGTGCCAGCGGGACAGGGGCGAACACTGAAGCTTTCTTT. This encodes CASGTGANTEAFF.

This clone occurred once. The rearrangement uses TRBV6-6 and TRBJ2-5; a possible D gene is TRBD1 (6 bases). Germline CDR1 is MNHNY and CDR2 is SVGAGI (reference sequence). Trimming removed 5 bases at V and 4 bases at J, with 8 bases between. CDR3 length: 12 residues. The CDR3, as DNA: TGTGCCAGCAGTACAGGGTTAGAGACCCAGTACTTC. Translating gives CASSTGLETQYF.

This clone occurred a few times. The V gene is TRBV29-1, the J gene TRBJ2-3; D assignment may be TRBD1 or TRBD2 (5 bases each). There are 15 residues in the CDR3. Germline CDR1 SQVTM, CDR2 ANQGSEA. The V end lost 0 bases, the J end lost 2 bases, and 12 bases lay between the germline ends. In nucleotides, the CDR3 is TGCAGCGTTGAAGATCAGGGCGGGTCCACAGATACGCAGTATTTT. Amino acids: CSVEDQGGSTDTQYF.